The 11 T cell receptor beta chains reported below all come from one sample, sequenced in a study of identical twins. TCRdb processed the 5' RACE reads anew with MiXCR; each CDR3 protein has one entry. There are 420,000 or so distinct CDR3 sequences in the sample; roughly 20% occur only once, and around 12% lies in the top ten. Material: naive T cells sorted from blood. The receptors originated from a man aged 50 to 60 in good health.

The chain is built from TRBV4-3 and TRBJ2-7; maybe TRBD1 (6 bases). The CDR3 covers 17 residues. V was cut by 0 bases and J by 2 bases, with 17 bases left in between. Germline CDR1 LGHNA, CDR2 YSLEER. The CDR3 here is CASSQDVSGASAYEQYF. Here the CDR3 DNA reads TGCGCCAGCAGCCAAGACGTGTCAGGGGCCTCTGCCTACGAGCAGTACTTC.

This clonotype was observed many times. V and J are TRBV4-1 and TRBJ2-1, with D maybe TRBD1 (6 bases). V was trimmed by 2 bases and J by 6 bases, leaving 17 bases between them. Per the germline V gene, CDR1 is MGHRA and CDR2 is YSYEKL. The CDR3 sequence is 16 residues long. CDR3 protein: CASSQQLNRVVNEQFF. The CDR3 bases are TGCGCCAGCAGCCAACAGTTAAACAGGGTGGTCAATGAGCAGTTCTTC.

This clonotype was counted a single time. The chain joins TRBV2 to TRBJ2-1; 7 bases are a match to TRBD1. The CDR3 consists of 17 residues. The V and J ends lost 7 bases and 5 bases, in that order; junction bases with no gene match: 17. The V gene's germline CDR1 is SNHLY and CDR2 FYNNEI. CDR3 protein: CASTRSLPGQYNNEQFF. In DNA, the CDR3 is TGTGCCAGCACCCGTTCGCTCCCGGGACAGTATAACAATGAGCAGTTCTTC.

Only a few counts were recorded for this clonotype. This chain links TRBV5-6 with TRBJ2-7; D not certain. Germline-derived CDR1 and CDR2 are SGHDT and YYEEEE. Between the trimmed V and J ends, which lost 7 bases and 0 bases, there was a span of 14 bases. CDR3 size: 14 residues. CDR3 nucleotides: TGTGCCAGCCTTAAGCGCGTGGACTCCTACGAGCAGTACTTC. It is translated as CASLKRVDSYEQYF.

The chain has TRBV4-2 and TRBJ2-7; D perhaps matches TRBD1 (5 bases). This CDR3 is 16 amino acids long. The V and J ends lost 0 bases and 3 bases respectively, with 15 bases between them. Per the germline V gene, CDR1 is LGHNA and CDR2 is YNFKEQ. CDR3 protein: CASSQEALQGFYEQYF. The DNA for the CDR3 is TGTGCCAGCAGCCAAGAAGCTCTGCAGGGCTTCTACGAGCAGTACTTC.

In its sample, this clonotype was seen a few times. The chain uses TRBV6-2 or TRBV6-3 and TRBJ2-2, with D possibly being TRBD1 (5 bases). CDR1 and CDR2 from the germline V gene are MNHEY and SVGEGT. The V gene lost 8 bases and the J gene lost 0 bases, with 10 bases spanning the gap. This CDR3 is built from 14 residues. The CDR3 loop reads CASSGRANTGELFF. The CDR3 DNA sequence: TGTGCCAGCTCAGGGCGCGCGAACACCGGGGAGCTGTTTTTT.

Only a few counts were recorded for this clonotype. Here the CDR3 reads CASSLLAGIQETQYF. In DNA form, the CDR3 reads TGTGCCAGCAGCTTGTTAGCGGGAATCCAAGAGACCCAGTACTTC. The chain joins TRBV5-5 to TRBJ2-5, with 8 bases fitting TRBD2. CDR1 SGHKS and CDR2 YYEKEE come from the germline V gene (reference sequence). This CDR3 comprises 15 residues. The ends lost 1 base at V and 1 base at J; junction bases unmatched: 3.

The chain has TRBV25-1 and TRBJ2-4, with D possibly being TRBD1 or TRBD2 (5 bases each). The CDR3 sequence is 14 residues long. V shed 5 bases and J shed 0 bases, with 8 bases lying between them. The germline gives CDR1 MGHDK, CDR2 SYGVNS. This CDR3 is CASSPRGAKNIQYF. CDR3 in DNA: TGTGCCAGCAGTCCGAGGGGAGCCAAAAACATTCAGTACTTC.

Note on this clonotype: This may be a read error: a much more frequent sequence differs by one nucleotide. The rearrangement uses TRBV14 and TRBJ2-5, with 13 bases identical to TRBD2. Germline V gives CDR1 SGHDN, CDR2 FVKESK. The CDR3 loop spans 15 amino acids. The ends lost 5 bases at V and 4 bases at J; junction bases unmatched: 4. Written as DNA, the CDR3 is TGTGCCAGCAGCGTGACTAGCGGGGGGACAGAGACCCAGTACTTC. It encodes CASSVTSGGTETQYF.

This clonotype was counted a few times. This chain connects TRBV10-3 to TRBJ1-1; maybe TRBD1 (6 bases). The length of the CDR3 is 13 residues. The V gene lost 6 bases and the J gene lost 1 base, with 9 bases spanning the gap. Germline CDR1 and CDR2: ENHRY and SYGVKD. CDR3 residues: CAISGQTNTEAFF. The CDR3, as DNA: TGTGCCATCAGCGGACAGACGAACACTGAAGCTTTCTTT.

This chain connects TRBV5-1 to TRBJ2-7; D unclear. V was shortened by 4 bases and J by 1 base, with 9 bases between the two germline ends. Germline values: CDR1 SGHRS, CDR2 YFSETQ. CDR3 length: 13 amino acids. Here the CDR3 DNA reads TGCGCCAGCAGCGACCCGCCTTCCTACGAGCAGTACTTC. It codes for CASSDPPSYEQYF.